Shown below are 22 T cell receptor beta chains from a single sample sequenced in a study of cytomegalovirus exposure and HLA in healthy donors. The PCR contained 60 Vbeta and 13 Jbeta primers. Clones were read by immunoSEQ multiplex PCR, and TCRdb kept only the in-frame ones, dropping some. The repertoire includes roughly 100,000 clones, about 79% of them detected once, and 5.8% sits in the top ten. Material: PBMCs. The receptors derive from a man aged 55 to 69 in good health and CMV-seropositive.

The chain links TRBV7-6 to TRBJ1-2; 11 bases agree with TRBD1. With 4 bases clipped from V and 3 bases from J, the junction kept 10 bases outside the gene matches. Germline-derived CDR1 and CDR2 are SGHVS and FNYEAQ. The CDR3 spans 17 residues. The DNA for the CDR3 is TGTGCCAGCAGCTCGCTATCGGGACAGGGGGTCTACTATGGCTACACCTTC. The encoded protein is CASSSLSGQGVYYGYTF.

The chain employs TRBV27 and TRBJ1-2; no reliable D call. The V and J ends lost 3 bases and 1 base respectively, with 15 bases between them. Germline V gene sequence: CDR1 MNHEY, CDR2 SMNVEV (reference sequence). The CDR3 length is 16 residues. DNA for the CDR3: TGTGCCAGCAGTTTGAAAAACAGCTTCCTTAACTATGGCTACACCTTC. Protein product: CASSLKNSFLNYGYTF.

This clone occurred a few times. The V gene is TRBV4-2, the J gene TRBJ1-5; TRBD1 agrees at 8 bases. Trimming at V came to 5 bases and at J to 7 bases, leaving 7 bases not matched to a gene. CDR3 size: 14 residues. Germline CDR1 LGHNA, CDR2 YNFKEQ. The CDR3 region is CASSWDRLDQPQHF. CDR3 coding DNA: TGTGCCAGCAGCTGGGACAGGCTCGACCAGCCCCAGCATTTT.

This clone showed up just a few times. This sequence joins TRBV18 and TRBJ1-6, with 9 bases matching TRBD1. CDR1 KGHSH and CDR2 LQKENI come from the germline V gene. After removal of 5 bases from V and 7 bases from J, the junction contained 9 bases not matched to a gene. There are 16 residues in the CDR3. Here the CDR3 reads CASSSKRDRENSPLHF. The DNA of the CDR3 is TGTGCCAGCTCATCGAAAAGGGACAGGGAAAATTCACCCCTCCACTTT.

This chain connects TRBV6-5 to TRBJ1-4, with D unclear. Germline CDR1 MNHEY, CDR2 SVGAGI. V shed 5 bases and J shed 6 bases, with 16 bases lying between them. The CDR3 covers 15 residues. CDR3 nucleotides: TGTGCCAGCAGTAGAACGGGTGGAGTGGATGAAAAACTGTTTTTT. Protein product: CASSRTGGVDEKLFF.

In DNA form, the CDR3 reads TGTGCCAGCAGTGGGACAACCTACGAGCAGTACTTC. Its protein is CASSGTTYEQYF. This chain joins TRBV2 and TRBJ2-7; D is possibly TRBD1 (5 bases). V lost 4 bases to trimming and J lost 2 bases, with 6 bases between them. CDR1 is SNHLY and CDR2 is FYNNEI in the germline V gene. This CDR3 spans 12 amino acids.

The chain carries TRBV28 and TRBJ1-5; D gene ambiguous. CDR3 size: 16 residues. Germline-derived CDR1 and CDR2 are MDHEN and SYDVKM. The ends were cut back, 2 bases at V and 0 bases at J, with 11 bases in the middle. The CDR3 DNA reads TGTGCCAGCAGTTTACGGGTGATATATAGCAATCAGCCCCAGCATTTT. Its protein is CASSLRVIYSNQPQHF.

V usage is TRBV6-5 and J usage is TRBJ2-3; TRBD2 matches 7 bases. This CDR3 has 15 amino acids. Germline V gene data show CDR1 as MNHEY and CDR2 as SVGAGI. The V and J ends lost 0 bases and 6 bases, in that order; junction bases with no gene match: 6. The CDR3 protein is CASSYSSLGGDTQYF. In nucleotides, the CDR3 is TGTGCCAGCAGTTACTCGAGTCTGGGAGGGGATACGCAGTATTTT.

This clone was detected a few times. This chain uses TRBV6-6 with TRBJ1-1; D is possibly TRBD1 (6 bases). Germline assignment: CDR1 MNHNY and CDR2 SVGAGI (reference sequence). V was pared by 5 bases and J by 0 bases, with 13 bases between. This CDR3 has 15 amino acids. The CDR3 reads CASSLQGLVNTEAFF. The CDR3 DNA sequence: TGTGCCAGCAGTCTACAGGGCTTAGTGAACACTGAAGCTTTCTTT.

The rearrangement links TRBV5-4 to TRBJ1-1; 7 nucleotides agree with TRBD1. Trimming cost V 4 bases and J 6 bases; bases outside gene matches: 12. This CDR3 contains 15 residues. Germline lookup yields CDR1 SGHNT and CDR2 YYREEE (reference sequence). The DNA of the CDR3 is TGTGCCAGCAGCGCTTCACAGGGGATTAACGCTGAAGCTTTCTTT. Protein sequence: CASSASQGINAEAFF.

This chain uses TRBV10-2 with TRBJ2-5, with 7 positions matching TRBD1. The end of the DNA is better explained by TRBJ2-7, so the J call may be wrong. This CDR3 has 12 amino acids. In germline, CDR1 is WSHSY, CDR2 SAAADI. CDR3 bases: TGCGCCAGCACGACAGGGCCCTACGAGCAGTACTTC. It codes for CASTTGPYEQYF.

The CDR3 DNA reads as TGTGCCAGCAGCTTGCCGGGGTGGCAAGAGACCCAGTACTTC. This sequence encodes CASSLPGWQETQYF. This rearrangement joins TRBV5-4 to TRBJ2-5, with D possibly matching TRBD2 (5 bases). This CDR3 has 14 residues. The germline V gene encodes CDR1 SGHNT and CDR2 YYREEE (reference sequence). V lost 1 base and J 2 bases, leaving 9 bases between the germline ends.

This clone was counted between two and nine times. This chain uses TRBV19 with TRBJ1-4; 9 bases are shared with TRBD1. J lost 6 bases, V lost 4 bases, and 6 bases had no gene match. The germline V gene encodes CDR1 LNHDA and CDR2 SQIVND (reference sequence). This CDR3 comprises 15 residues. The CDR3 loop is CASSTGTGRDEKLFF. CDR3 DNA sequence: TGTGCCAGTAGTACGGGGACAGGGAGGGATGAAAAACTGTTTTTT.

Remarks on this clone: At one of its ends the junction is not consistent with the germline gene, which may arise from a read error. The V and J genes are TRBV5-3 and TRBJ1-5; 8 bases align to TRBD1. TRBV5-3 is known as an ORF, though its function is uncertain. This CDR3 region has 13 residues. The CDR3 loop reads CASSSTGDQPQHF. In DNA, the CDR3 is TGTGCCAGCAGCTCGACAGGGGATCAGCCCCAGCATTTT.

This sequence joins TRBV27 and TRBJ1-5, with D possibly being TRBD1 (6 bases). Germline CDR1 reads MNHEY; CDR2 reads SMNVEV (reference sequence). The CDR3 is 17 residues long. V was shortened by 4 bases and J by 4 bases, with 20 bases between the two germline ends. The CDR3 is CASSSRDVQGLNQPQHF. Written as DNA, the CDR3 is TGTGCCAGCAGTTCCCGGGACGTTCAGGGGCTGAATCAGCCCCAGCATTTT.

V and J are TRBV28 and TRBJ2-7; no reliable D call. Trimming stripped 4 bases from V and 2 bases from J, with 12 bases between. The length of the CDR3 is 14 residues. Germline CDR1 MDHEN, CDR2 SYDVKM. For the CDR3, the DNA is TGTGCCAGCAGTTGGGCCAGCCTTGCCTACGAGCAGTACTTC. It codes for CASSWASLAYEQYF.

CDR3 amino acids: CASSQAALDSPDTQYF. As DNA, the CDR3 is TGTGCCAGCAGCCAAGCTGCCCTAGATAGCCCAGATACGCAGTATTTT. The V call is TRBV11-2, the J call TRBJ2-3; no firm D call. Germline CDR1 SGHAT, CDR2 FQNNGV. V lost 5 bases and J lost 4, with 19 bases in between. The CDR3 contains 16 residues.

This clone was observed a single time. CDR3 in amino acids: CASSPRQAANEQFF. CDR3 sequence (DNA): TGTGCCAGCAGCCCTCGGCAGGCCGCCAATGAGCAGTTCTTC. This chain links TRBV7-3 with TRBJ2-1; D remains unclear. V was cut by 5 bases and J by 6 bases, with 14 bases left in between. The V gene's germline CDR1 is SGHTA and CDR2 FQGTGA. The CDR3 extends over 14 amino acids.

The V call is TRBV28, the J call TRBJ2-5; weak D call: TRBD1 (5 bases). CDR3 length: 11 residues. Germline loops: CDR1 MDHEN, CDR2 SYDVKM. Deletions cut 7 bases from V and 4 bases from J, with 7 bases between. The CDR3 DNA sequence: TGTGCCAGCACGGACACAGAGACCCAGTACTTC. It codes for CASTDTETQYF.

This clone was recorded once. This chain uses TRBV6-6 with TRBJ2-1, with D hard to call. The CDR3 has 14 amino acids. V was shortened by 6 bases and J by 4 bases, with 13 bases between the two germline ends. The germline V gene encodes CDR1 MNHNY and CDR2 SVGAGI (reference sequence). The CDR3, as DNA: TGTGCCAGCAGCCCGAGCCGTTCGTACAATGAGCAGTTCTTC. Protein sequence: CASSPSRSYNEQFF.

V usage is TRBV28 and J usage is TRBJ1-2; D possibly corresponds to TRBD1 (5 bases). The V end lost 7 bases, the J end lost 3 bases, and 15 bases lay between the germline ends. This CDR3 is 14 amino acids long. Per germline, CDR1 MDHEN and CDR2 SYDVKM. The CDR3 loop reads CASTVGGGDYGYTF. CDR3 bases: TGTGCCAGCACCGTGGGGGGAGGGGACTATGGCTACACCTTC.

This chain joins TRBV27 and TRBJ2-3; the match to TRBD2 covers 7 bases. V shed 0 bases and J 3 bases; nucleotides not matched to a gene: 3. This CDR3 has 15 amino acids. Germline V CDR1 and CDR2: MNHEY, SMNVEV (reference sequence). This CDR3 is CASSLSRTRTDTQYF. As DNA, the CDR3 is TGTGCCAGCAGTTTATCTAGGACTAGAACAGATACGCAGTATTTT.